This T cell receptor beta chain was identified during a study of OX40 agonist ivuxolimab in advanced cancers. Looking at the study overall: Patients achieving partial responses numbered three: one hepatocellular carcinoma case and two cutaneous melanoma cases.

Method: immunoSEQ multiplex PCR; TCRdb's copy keeps in-frame clones and lacks some. The table has some 72,000 clones, 92% seen once. CDR1 and CDR2 (germline): LNHDA, SQIVND (reference sequence). V lost 2 bases, J lost 9 bases, and 7 bases stayed unmatched. This CDR3 contains 15 residues. J is TRBJ2-1 and V is TRBV19; 10 positions agree with TRBD1. The sequencing here drew on CD4+ or CD8+ T cells sorted from blood, taken in a trial of the OX40 agonist ivuxolimab. The clonotype comes from an adult with an advanced solid tumor such as melanoma, head and neck, liver or kidney cancer. Here the CDR3 reads CASSIPGTGVGEQFF. CDR3 sequence (DNA): TGTGCCAGTAGTATACCGGGGACAGGGGTTGGTGAGCAGTTCTTC.